The rows below give T cell receptor beta chains drawn from one sample of a study of CD8 T cells in ankylosing spondylitis. Each CDR3 protein is one row after TCRdb ran MiXCR on the 5' RACE reads. The sample carries over 75,000 distinct CDR3 sequences, 8.5% to 9% recorded once. The sample taken for sequencing was blood, either unsorted or a sorted T cell fraction (not recorded which). These TCRs come from a male donor with ankylosing spondylitis or in good health (not recorded which). Each CDR3 is given with its conserved first and last residue. D genes are given only for firm matches. Rows may omit the clone size; those that give it use once, few, many or a size class.

j_call d_call v_call clone_size cdr3_nt cdr3_aa
TRBJ2-7 . TRBV20-1 many TGCAGTGCTAGAGATCAGGGCAGGATCCCTTACGAGCAGTACTTC CSARDQGRIPYEQYF
TRBJ2-5 . TRBV15 many TGTGCCACCAGTAAGGTACAAGAGACCCAGTACTTC CATSKVQETQYF
TRBJ2-6 . TRBV6-1 many TGTGCCAGCAGCAGGGTCGCTGGGGCCAACGTCCTGACTTTC CASSRVAGANVLTF
TRBJ1-1 . TRBV20-1 . TGCAGTGCTAGAGGACAGTACACTGAAGCTTTCTTT CSARGQYTEAFF
TRBJ2-7 TRBD1 TRBV5-1 many TGCGCCAGCCAGGGGGATTTGACCTACGAGCAGTACTTC CASQGDLTYEQYF
TRBJ2-1 TRBD2 TRBV11-1 many TGTGCCAGCAGCTTAGTTACTAGCGGGGGCAGTGAGCAGTTCTTC CASSLVTSGGSEQFF
TRBJ1-4 . TRBV18 few TGTGCCAGCTCACTCCTTCAGGAAAATGAAAAACTGTTTTTT CASSLLQENEKLFF
TRBJ2-5 TRBD2 TRBV9 many TGTGCCAGCAGCGTAGGTCGGGGGGGGTTTCAAGAGACCCAGTACTTC CASSVGRGGFQETQYF
TRBJ2-5 TRBD1 TRBV9 many TGTGCCAGCAGCGTGAGACAGGGACAAGAGACCCAGTACTTC CASSVRQGQETQYF
TRBJ2-7 . TRBV20-1 many TGCAGTGCTAGAGATTACACCGGGGAGACCTACGAGCAGTACTTC CSARDYTGETYEQYF
TRBJ2-5 . TRBV12-3/TRBV12-4 many TGTGCCAGCAGTTTGTTTGGGGAAGAGACCCAGTACTTC CASSLFGEETQYF
TRBJ2-7 . TRBV5-1 many TGCGCCAGCAGCCCCTCGGCCGGAACCTACGAGCAGTACTTC CASSPSAGTYEQYF
TRBJ2-7 . TRBV3-1 few TGTGCCAGCAGCCAAGAAGTTCGGAGGCACGAGCAGTACTTC CASSQEVRRHEQYF
TRBJ1-3 . TRBV29-1 many TGCAGCGTTGAAGGAGGAAACACCATATATTTT CSVEGGNTIYF
TRBJ2-3 TRBD2 TRBV5-1 many TGCGCCAGCAGCGTAACCTCCGGGACTACCACAGATACGCAGTATTTT CASSVTSGTTTDTQYF
TRBJ2-7 TRBD2 TRBV3-1 once TGTGCCTGCAGCCAGCATTTGCGCGGGGGGGTAAAGCACGAGCAGTACTTC CACSQHLRGGVKHEQYF
TRBJ1-5 . TRBV29-1 many TGCAGCGTACAAGTTGGGGGCAATCAGCCCCAGCATTTT CSVQVGGNQPQHF
TRBJ2-7 . TRBV3-1 many TGTGCCAGCAGCCATTCAGGAACAGCGTACGAGCAGTACTTC CASSHSGTAYEQYF
TRBJ2-7 TRBD1 TRBV18 many TGTGCCAGCTCACCACGGCCGGGACAGGTATCTCTCAGCTCCTACGAGCAGTACTTC CASSPRPGQVSLSSYEQYF
TRBJ1-6 . TRBV28 many TGTGCCAGCAGTTTGTATAATTCACCCCTCCACTTT CASSLYNSPLHF
TRBJ1-1 TRBD1 TRBV20-1 few TGCAGTGCATTGTTGGGACAGGGTTACCAAGCTTTCTTT CSALLGQGYQAFF
TRBJ1-1 . TRBV6-2/TRBV6-3 many TGTGCCAGCAGCTCCCCACAGCGTGGCACGCAAGCTTTCTTT CASSSPQRGTQAFF
TRBJ2-2 . TRBV7-3 . TGTGCCAGCAGCTTAATGCAACAAATATCGAACACCGGGGAGCTGTTTTTT CASSLMQQISNTGELFF
TRBJ2-1 TRBD2 TRBV11-1 many TGTGCCAGCAGCTTTGGGACTAGCGGCTACAATGAGCAGTTCTTC CASSFGTSGYNEQFF
TRBJ2-3 TRBD1 TRBV5-1 many TGCGCCAGCAGCTCGTGGACAGGGAGCACAGATACGCAGTATTTT CASSSWTGSTDTQYF
TRBJ2-1 TRBD1 TRBV7-9 many TGTGCCAGCAGCTTAGACAGGGGGGACTACAATGAGCAGTTCTTC CASSLDRGDYNEQFF
TRBJ2-2 . TRBV9 many TGTGCCAGCAGCGTAGATAGCAGTGTCACCGGGGAGCTGTTTTTT CASSVDSSVTGELFF
TRBJ2-7 . TRBV29-1 many TGCAGCGCCGTGGGTTCCTACGAGCAGTACTTC CSAVGSYEQYF